Below, one T cell receptor beta chain is given with its context. As yet, its antigen is unknown. Germline CDR1 and CDR2: LGHNA and YNFKEQ. Trimming left V 0 bases short and J 2 bases short, with 8 bases between. CDR3 length equals 16 residues. The sample comes from a study of T cells after yellow fever vaccination. Looking at the study overall: Preparing low-cell-number fractions relied on SMART-Seq v4 Ultra Low Input. General observations from the study: After the booster, roughly 96% of CD4 and 75% to 90% of CD8 primary-response clones were re-detected.

As TCR cDNA was made by 5'RACE template switching, a universal primer site and UMIs were added. From the 5' RACE reads, TCRdb called clonotypes with MiXCR, one entry per CDR3 protein. There are some 200,000 distinct CDR3 sequences in the sample; approximately 3% occur only once, and around 3.2% lies in the top ten. The source of this sequence is a man between 18 and 29 years old who received the YFV17D yellow fever vaccine. The rearrangement joins TRBV4-2 to TRBJ2-6; the D is unclear. The specimen was CD4+ T cells sorted from PBMCs, collected 10 days after the yellow fever booster vaccination. The CDR3 coding sequence is TGTGCCAGCAGCCAAGACCCCAGTGCTGGGGCCAACGTCCTGACTTTC. Translating it yields CASSQDPSAGANVLTF.